Below are 28 T cell receptor beta chains sequenced from a single sample in a study of post-analysis software for immune sequencing data. Points from the study as a whole: TRBV5-6, TRBV5-1 and TRBV20-1 belonged to a set of about five TRBV segments that were more frequent in patients than controls.

Prepared libraries of TCR beta cDNA carried unique molecular identifiers. Via MiXCR, TCRdb re-called the PCR reads, giving one row per CDR3 protein. The table has about 820,000 distinct CDR3 sequences, around 53% seen once. Antigens for these TCRs are unknown. The sample comprised blood. The source is a girl aged 5-17 years with multiple sclerosis.

The chain has TRBV5-1 and TRBJ2-7, with D possibly being TRBD2 (5 bases). CDR3 size: 15 residues. Looked up from germline, CDR1 is SGHRS and CDR2 is YFSETQ. V lost 4 bases to trimming and J lost 4 bases, with 18 bases between them. CDR3 in amino acids: CASSPLLEGGYEQYF. The CDR3 DNA reads TGCGCCAGCAGCCCGCTTCTTGAGGGCGGATACGAGCAGTACTTC.

This chain uses TRBV12-3 or TRBV12-4 with TRBJ1-6; no clear D. V shed 4 bases and J shed 10 bases, with 14 bases lying between them. The CDR3 contains 14 residues. The CDR3 region is CASSSGPFSSPLHF. Here the CDR3 DNA reads TGTGCCAGCAGTTCCGGGCCCTTCTCCTCACCCCTCCACTTT.

This clonotype was observed a handful of times. The chain is built from TRBV4-2 and TRBJ2-7; D may be TRBD2 (5 bases). The CDR3 spans 15 residues. Germline values: CDR1 LGHNA, CDR2 YNFKEQ. V gave up 0 bases and J gave up 2 bases, with 11 bases separating them. The CDR3 protein is CASSQEWTPAYEQYF. CDR3 sequence (DNA): TGTGCCAGCAGCCAAGAGTGGACTCCAGCCTACGAGCAGTACTTC.

Regarding this clonotype: The junction differs from germline at one of its ends, possibly a read error. The chain carries TRBV6-5 and TRBJ2-2; no firm D call. This CDR3 has 13 amino acids. Per the germline V gene, CDR1 is MNHEY and CDR2 is SVGAGI. The CDR3 sequence is CANSYIPRGELFF. The CDR3 DNA follows: TGTGCCAACAGTTATATCCCCCGCGGGGAGCTGTTTTTT.

This clonotype has a handful of counts. The chain joins TRBV11-2 to TRBJ1-2, with D unclear. The CDR3 is 16 amino acids. CDR1 and CDR2 (germline): SGHAT, FQNNGV. With 0 bases removed from V and 0 bases from J, the gap between germline ends came to 11 bases. The CDR3 DNA follows: TGTGCCAGCAGCTTAGAAACCGGGAGAGCTAACTATGGCTACACCTTC. Amino acids: CASSLETGRANYGYTF.

The CDR3 is CSTYGPPGYGYTF. Written as DNA, the CDR3 is TGCAGCACCTACGGACCTCCTGGCTATGGCTACACCTTC. The V and J genes are TRBV29-1 and TRBJ1-2; no clear D gene. Trimming cost V 8 bases and J 4 bases, with 17 bases left between them. Germline CDR1 is SQVTM and CDR2 is ANQGSEA. This CDR3 is built from 13 residues. The complete variable domain, with remaining parts taken from reference TRBV29-1 and TRBJ1-2, reads SAVISQKPSRDICQRGTSLTIQCQVDSQVTMMFWYRQQPGQSLTLIATANQGSEATYESGFVIDKFPISRPNLTFSTLTVSNMSPEDSSIYLCSTYGPPGYGYTFGSGTRLTVV.

V gene TRBV15 combines with J gene TRBJ1-4; unclear D gene. In germline, CDR1 is LNHNV, CDR2 YYDKDF (reference sequence). CDR3 length equals 15 residues. V lost 2 bases, J lost 0 bases, and 7 bases lay in between. CDR3 region: CATSRKGSTNEKLFF. Written as DNA, the CDR3 is TGTGCCACCAGCAGAAAGGGATCAACTAATGAAAAACTGTTTTTT. Full variable domain (outside the CDR3, taken from reference TRBV15 and TRBJ1-4): DAMVIQNPRYQVTQFGKPVTLSCSQTLNHNVMYWYQQKSSQAPKLLFHYYDKDFNNEADTPDNFQSRRPNTSFCFLDIRSPGLGDTAMYLCATSRKGSTNEKLFFGSGTQLSVL.

The chain links TRBV5-6 to TRBJ2-3, with D perhaps TRBD1 or TRBD2 (7 bases each). The ends were cut back, 7 bases at V and 0 bases at J, with 12 bases in the middle. There are 14 residues in the CDR3. CDR1 is SGHDT and CDR2 is YYEEEE in the germline V gene. The CDR3 DNA reads as TGTGCCAGCGGGGGGGACAGAAGCACAGATACGCAGTATTTT. It encodes CASGGDRSTDTQYF. Full variable domain (outside the CDR3, taken from reference TRBV5-6 and TRBJ2-3): DAGVTQSPTHLIKTRGQQVTLRCSPKSGHDTVSWYQQALGQGPQFIFQYYEEEERQRGNFPDRFSGHQFPNYSSELNVNALLLGDSALYLCASGGDRSTDTQYFGPGTRLTVL.

This clonotype was detected a few times. J is TRBJ2-4 and V is TRBV5-5; D remains unclear. The germline CDR1 and CDR2 sequences are SGHKS and YYEKEE (reference sequence). The CDR3 length is 13 residues. V dropped 0 bases and J dropped 7 bases, with 8 bases sitting between them. The CDR3 DNA follows: TGTGCCAGCAGCTTGGGATCGGGTAACATTCAGTACTTC. This translates into CASSLGSGNIQYF.

The CDR3 coding sequence is TGTGCCAGCAGTGATTGGCACAATGAGCAGTTCTTC. It codes for CASSDWHNEQFF. This sequence joins TRBV2 and TRBJ2-1; D gene ambiguous. V was clipped by 3 bases and J by 5 bases, with 5 bases between them. This CDR3 has 12 residues. CDR1 is SNHLY and CDR2 is FYNNEI in the germline V gene.

CDR3: CATSRTGVSVGNIQYF. DNA for the CDR3: TGTGCCACCAGCAGAACAGGGGTCTCGGTCGGAAACATTCAGTACTTC. The rearrangement uses TRBV15 and TRBJ2-4; 7 bases match TRBD1. Germline trimming cut 2 bases from V and 6 bases from J; bases unmatched to any gene: 10. Germline values: CDR1 LNHNV, CDR2 YYDKDF (reference sequence). The CDR3 is 16 amino acids.

This clonotype has a handful of counts. The chain links TRBV12-3 or TRBV12-4 to TRBJ2-7; either TRBD1 or TRBD2 may supply D (7 bases each). The CDR3 spans 14 residues. V lost 4 bases, J lost 3 bases, and 13 bases lay in between. This chain's CDR3 is CASSSRGGGYEQYF. CDR3 DNA sequence: TGTGCCAGCAGTTCCAGGGGGGGAGGCTACGAGCAGTACTTC.

This clonotype was seen a few times. The V gene is TRBV10-3, the J gene TRBJ2-7; weak D call: TRBD2 (5 bases). Per germline, CDR1 ENHRY and CDR2 SYGVKD. The CDR3 extends over 14 amino acids. The V gene lost 0 bases and the J gene lost 5 bases, with 11 bases spanning the gap. CDR3 DNA: TGTGCCATCAGTGAGTCTACTCTCGGGGACGAGCAGTACTTC. It encodes CAISESTLGDEQYF.

This chain joins TRBV12-3 or TRBV12-4 and TRBJ2-1, with TRBD1 matching over 10 bases. CDR3 length: 15 amino acids. Trimming took 6 bases from V and 9 from J; bases not matched to a gene: 11. The CDR3 here is CASRPAGQGISEQFF. For the CDR3, the DNA is TGTGCCAGCAGGCCCGCGGGACAGGGGATTAGTGAGCAGTTCTTC.

Only a few counts were recorded for this clonotype. The rearrangement joins TRBV4-1 to TRBJ2-5, with D possibly matching TRBD2 (5 bases). Trimming took 0 bases from V and 7 from J, leaving 6 bases between them. The V gene's germline CDR1 is MGHRA and CDR2 YSYEKL. This CDR3 has 12 amino acids. CDR3 sequence (DNA): TGCGCCAGCAGCCAAGATGAGGGGACCCAGTACTTC. It translates to CASSQDEGTQYF.

This clonotype was found a few times. This chain joins TRBV6-1 and TRBJ2-1, with no clear D. CDR3 length: 15 residues. The V gene lost 8 bases and the J gene lost 0 bases, with 14 bases spanning the gap. CDR1 and CDR2 from the germline V gene are MNHNS and SASEGT. CDR3 bases: TGTGCCAGCCGGCCGGGCCGTAGCTCCTACAATGAGCAGTTCTTC. Protein sequence: CASRPGRSSYNEQFF.

This chain's CDR3 is CSVASSGGGGTEAFF. DNA for the CDR3: TGCAGCGTTGCCAGCTCGGGAGGGGGAGGCACTGAAGCTTTCTTT. V gene TRBV29-1 combines with J gene TRBJ1-1, with a possible D match to TRBD1 (6 bases). There are 15 residues in the CDR3. The V and J ends lost 4 bases and 4 bases respectively, with 19 bases between them. The germline gives CDR1 SQVTM, CDR2 ANQGSEA.

The chain recombines TRBV9 with TRBJ2-2; D remains ambiguous. The CDR3 is made up of 17 amino acids. Germline assignment: CDR1 SGDLS and CDR2 YYNGEE. Trimming pared 0 bases from V and 0 bases from J, leaving 12 bases between. As DNA, the CDR3 is TGTGCCAGCAGCGTAGTACCGCCGATTGCGAACACCGGGGAGCTGTTTTTT. Protein sequence: CASSVVPPIANTGELFF.

The chain combines TRBV4-1 with TRBJ2-5; D possibly corresponds to TRBD2 (6 bases). The J call is doubtful: the DNA matches TRBJ2-7 better. Germline-derived CDR1 and CDR2 are MGHRA and YSYEKL. This CDR3 comprises 14 residues. This CDR3 reads CASSQGLAVYEQYF. The DNA of the CDR3 is TGCGCCAGCAGCCAGGGATTAGCGGTGTACGAGCAGTACTTC.

In its sample, this clonotype was seen a few times. The chain is built from TRBV12-3 or TRBV12-4 and TRBJ2-1; 13 bases align to TRBD2. Trimming removed 0 bases from V and 13 bases from J; junction bases left unmatched: 9. CDR3 length: 16 amino acids. The CDR3 DNA is TGTGCCAGCAGTTTAGCGCTAGGGACTAGCGGGAAGATCCAGTTCTTC. Translated, it gives CASSLALGTSGKIQFF.

The chain joins TRBV9 to TRBJ2-1; tentative D call: TRBD2 (5 bases). The assigned J gene may be wrong: the sequence end matches TRBJ2-7 better. CDR1 and CDR2 from the germline V gene are SGDLS and YYNGEE. The CDR3 loop spans 15 amino acids. This CDR3 is CASSTSGSGTYEQYF. The CDR3 DNA reads as TGTGCCAGCAGCACCAGTGGGAGCGGAACATACGAGCAGTACTTC.

This clonotype was seen a handful of times. The gene calls are TRBV27 and TRBJ2-7, with 10 bases identical to TRBD1. The DNA end lines up better with TRBJ2-1; the J call may be wrong. This CDR3 is built from 16 residues. Germline V gene sequence: CDR1 MNHEY, CDR2 SMNVEV (reference sequence). The CDR3 bases are TGTGCCAGCAGACCCTACGGACAGGGGGTAGAAAATGAGCAGTTCTTC. Amino acids: CASRPYGQGVENEQFF.

The chain recombines TRBV24-1 with TRBJ2-1; 10 bases match TRBD2. V gave up 2 bases and J gave up 3 bases; unmatched junction bases: 6. Germline assignment: CDR1 KGHDR and CDR2 SFDVKD. This CDR3 region has 17 residues. The CDR3 nucleotides are TGTGCCACCAGTGATTCGAAGCGGGAGGGTTTCTACAATGAGCAGTTCTTC. It encodes CATSDSKREGFYNEQFF.

This clonotype appeared a few times. The V call is TRBV29-1, the J call TRBJ2-1; D not certain. Germline V gives CDR1 SQVTM, CDR2 ANQGSEA. The CDR3 loop spans 14 amino acids. Trimming removed 3 bases at V and 1 base at J, with 10 bases between. This chain's CDR3 is CSVDPRGSYNEQFF. CDR3 DNA sequence: TGCAGCGTTGACCCGCGCGGTTCCTACAATGAGCAGTTCTTC.

The chain couples TRBV6-5 to TRBJ2-1; 12 bases agree with TRBD2. Germline CDR1 MNHEY, CDR2 SVGAGI. This CDR3 spans 15 amino acids. The trim removed 7 bases at V and 9 bases at J, leaving 10 bases unmatched. In DNA, the CDR3 is TGTGCCAGCAACCAATCTAGCGGGAGGGAGTTTGAGCAGTTCTTC. Its translation is CASNQSSGREFEQFF.

V usage is TRBV27 and J usage is TRBJ2-7; D uncertain. This CDR3 is built from 15 residues. Germline V gene data show CDR1 as MNHEY and CDR2 as SMNVEV (reference sequence). Trimming stripped 6 bases from V and 4 bases from J, with 19 bases between. The CDR3 bases are TGTGCCAGCAGCCCCTACACACAGACTTATTACGAGCAGTACTTC. Protein sequence: CASSPYTQTYYEQYF.

As to this clonotype: The junction differs from germline at one of its ends, possibly a read error. The chain links TRBV18 to TRBJ1-1; 7 nucleotides align to TRBD1. Germline CDR1 and CDR2: KGHSH and LQKENI. This CDR3 is 15 amino acids long. Here the CDR3 DNA reads TGTGCCAGCTCGCCACCGGGTACAGGGGCCACTGAAGCTTTCTTT. Translating it yields CASSPPGTGATEAFF.

The chain carries TRBV20-1 and TRBJ2-3; 8 bases fit TRBD2. Germline V gene sequence: CDR1 DFQATT, CDR2 SNEGSKA (reference sequence). The V gene end was trimmed by 6 bases and the J gene end by 3 bases; junction bases not matched to a gene: 14. The CDR3 is made up of 16 amino acids. The CDR3 is CSARMASGRTTDTQYF. CDR3 nucleotides: TGCAGTGCCCGTATGGCCAGCGGGAGAACGACAGATACGCAGTATTTT.